The entry that follows covers one TCR beta chain sequence. The CDR3 is 16 residues long. Germline assignment: CDR1 SEHNR and CDR2 FQNEAQ (reference sequence). Trimming left V 5 bases short and J 3 bases short, with 19 bases between. The sample belongs to a study of blood T cell repertoires in COVID-19. Sequencing used immunoSEQ multiplex PCR; TCRdb keeps in-frame clones, though not all of them. The sample yields a few hundred thousand clones, roughly 85% seen once. Sample: peripheral blood. The sequence came from a human donor in a cohort sampled during active COVID-19. The J gene is TRBJ1-2, the V gene TRBV7-9; possibly TRBD1 for D (5 bases). The CDR3 is CASSRLGGTDDYGYTF. CDR3 sequence (DNA): TGTGCCAGCAGCCGCCTTGGGGGGACGGACGACTATGGCTACACCTTC.